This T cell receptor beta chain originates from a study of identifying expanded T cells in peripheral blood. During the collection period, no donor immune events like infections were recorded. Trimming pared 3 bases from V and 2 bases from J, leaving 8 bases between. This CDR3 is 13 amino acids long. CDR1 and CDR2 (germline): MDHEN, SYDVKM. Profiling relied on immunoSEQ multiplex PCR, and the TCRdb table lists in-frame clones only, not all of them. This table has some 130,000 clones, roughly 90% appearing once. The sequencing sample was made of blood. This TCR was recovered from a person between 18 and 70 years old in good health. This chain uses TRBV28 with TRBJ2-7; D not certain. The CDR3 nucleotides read TGTGCCAGCAGTTTGGGTCAGCCCTACGAGCAGTACTTC. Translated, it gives CASSLGQPYEQYF.